A single sample gave rise to the 21 T cell receptor beta chains below, sequenced in a study of cytomegalovirus exposure and HLA in healthy donors. Clones were read by immunoSEQ multiplex PCR, and TCRdb kept only the in-frame ones, dropping some. The sample lists hundreds of thousands of clones; roughly 84% were seen once. Sequencing used PBMCs. These receptors all come from a woman younger than 30 in good health and CMV-seropositive.

The chain couples TRBV30 to TRBJ2-5, with 7 bases matching TRBD1. This CDR3 region has 14 residues. The V gene end was trimmed by 2 bases and the J gene end by 3 bases; junction bases not matched to a gene: 6. Germline V CDR1 and CDR2: GTSNPN, SVGIG (reference sequence). This chain's CDR3 is CAWSSVRGKETQYF. In nucleotides, the CDR3 is TGTGCCTGGAGTTCGGTCAGGGGGAAAGAGACCCAGTACTTC. Using reference TRBV30 and TRBJ2-5 for the parts outside the CDR3, the full variable domain is SQTIHQWPATLVQPVGSPLSLECTVEGTSNPNLYWYRQAAGRGLQLLFYSVGIGQISSEVPQNLSASRPQDRQFILSSKKLLLSDSGFYLCAWSSVRGKETQYFGPGTRLLVL.

Only one count was recorded for this clone. The rearrangement uses TRBV10-3 and TRBJ2-2, with TRBD1 identical over 7 bases. The length of the CDR3 is 17 residues. J lost 7 bases, V lost 2 bases, and 13 bases had no gene match. CDR1 and CDR2 (germline): ENHRY, SYGVKD. CDR3 nucleotide sequence: TGTGCCATCAGTGAGACACTAAACAGGGGCCTAAACGGGGAGCTGTTTTTT. It codes for CAISETLNRGLNGELFF.

The rearrangement links TRBV28 to TRBJ1-2; D perhaps matches TRBD1 (5 bases). The V and J ends lost 6 bases and 4 bases respectively, with 15 bases between them. This CDR3 comprises 14 residues. Germline CDR1 is MDHEN and CDR2 is SYDVKM. The CDR3 region is CASSGGTAFYGYTF. CDR3 nucleotide sequence: TGTGCCAGCAGCGGGGGGACCGCTTTCTATGGCTACACCTTC.

This clone was observed a single time. This chain links TRBV7-2 with TRBJ1-1; tentatively, D is TRBD1 (6 bases). In germline, CDR1 is SGHTA, CDR2 FQGNSA. The CDR3 is 12 residues long. Trimming cost V 4 bases and J 8 bases, with 11 bases left between them. DNA for the CDR3: TGTGCCAGCAGCTCTCAGGGGACCGAAGCTTTCTTT. Protein sequence: CASSSQGTEAFF. The full variable domain, rest sourced from reference TRBV7-2 and TRBJ1-1, is GAGVSQSPSNKVTEKGKDVELRCDPISGHTALYWYRQSLGQGLEFLIYFQGNSAPDKSGLPSDRFSAERTGGSVSTLTIQRTQQEDSAVYLCASSSQGTEAFFGQGTRLTVV.

This chain links TRBV4-2 with TRBJ1-5; 8 bases are a match to TRBD1. CDR1 is LGHNA and CDR2 is YNFKEQ in the germline V gene. The CDR3 is made up of 15 amino acids. J gave up 1 base and V 2 bases, and 1 base lay outside the gene matches. CDR3 in DNA: TGTGCCAGCAGCCAACAGGGGGCAAGCAATCAGCCCCAGCATTTT. Its translation: CASSQQGASNQPQHF.

The V and J genes are TRBV7-6 and TRBJ2-3; the match to TRBD1 covers 8 bases. Looked up from germline, CDR1 is SGHVS and CDR2 is FNYEAQ. The V and J ends lost 5 bases and 4 bases, in that order; junction bases with no gene match: 14. The length of the CDR3 is 17 residues. The CDR3 DNA sequence: TGTGCCAGCAGCCCTTGGGGGAACAGGGGGAGCCCAGATACGCAGTATTTT. Translation: CASSPWGNRGSPDTQYF.

The V call is TRBV9, the J call TRBJ2-1; 7 positions agree with TRBD1. In germline, CDR1 is SGDLS, CDR2 YYNGEE. With 4 bases clipped from V and 7 bases from J, the junction kept 11 bases outside the gene matches. This CDR3 has 15 amino acids. The CDR3 bases are TGTGCCAGCAGCCAACAGGGGCCCCTCGGGAATGAGCAGTTCTTC. As protein: CASSQQGPLGNEQFF.

The chain joins TRBV5-1 to TRBJ1-5; no clear D. V lost 7 bases and J 7 bases, leaving 9 bases between the germline ends. Germline V CDR1 and CDR2: SGHRS, YFSETQ. The CDR3 covers 11 residues. The CDR3 nucleotides read TGCGCCAGCCTTACCCGGCAGCCCCAGCATTTT. It is translated as CASLTRQPQHF.

The rearrangement uses TRBV18 and TRBJ2-1; D might be TRBD2 (5 bases). Trimming removed 2 bases at V and 3 bases at J, with 20 bases between. Germline assignment: CDR1 KGHSH and CDR2 LQKENI. The CDR3 runs 18 residues. The CDR3 region is CASSPSVLGSRVYNEQFF. The CDR3 coding sequence is TGTGCCAGCTCACCATCCGTTTTGGGGAGTAGGGTCTACAATGAGCAGTTCTTC.

This clone was seen a single time. V and J are TRBV15 and TRBJ2-3, with 8 positions matching TRBD2. The J segment lost 2 bases and the V segment lost 5 bases, leaving 9 bases of the junction unmatched. CDR3 length: 16 residues. The germline gives CDR1 LNHNV, CDR2 YYDKDF (reference sequence). CDR3 residues: CATSPGLGVLTDTQYF. CDR3 coding DNA: TGTGCCACCAGCCCGGGACTAGGAGTCCTCACAGATACGCAGTATTTT. The variable domain in full, completed from reference TRBV15 and TRBJ2-3, reads DAMVIQNPRYQVTQFGKPVTLSCSQTLNHNVMYWYQQKSSQAPKLLFHYYDKDFNNEADTPDNFQSRRPNTSFCFLDIRSPGLGDTAMYLCATSPGLGVLTDTQYFGPGTRLTVL.

This clone was observed at least ten times. The junction departs from germline at one end; a sequencing error may be responsible. This chain links TRBV6-1 with TRBJ2-7; no definite D call. Per the germline V gene, CDR1 is MNHNS and CDR2 is SASEGT. CDR3 length equals 11 residues. The CDR3 sequence: CASSDPGPQNF. In DNA, the CDR3 is TGTGCCAGCAGCGATCCGGGTCCCCAAAACTTC.

This sequence joins TRBV30 and TRBJ2-1; 9 nucleotides line up with TRBD1. J was trimmed by 3 bases and V by 3 bases; bases with no gene match: 3. The CDR3 runs 14 residues. The germline CDR1 and CDR2 sequences are GTSNPN and SVGIG (reference sequence). This CDR3 reads CAWRWGQGYNEQFF. DNA for the CDR3: TGTGCCTGGAGGTGGGGACAGGGCTACAATGAGCAGTTCTTC.

The chain carries TRBV5-1 and TRBJ2-1; 7 nucleotides agree with TRBD1. CDR3 length equals 16 residues. The V gene's germline CDR1 is SGHRS and CDR2 YFSETQ. Trimming took 4 bases from V and 11 from J; bases not matched to a gene: 18. The CDR3 protein is CASSQLTGTDSTKQFF. CDR3 bases: TGCGCCAGCAGCCAACTTACCGGGACAGACTCTACTAAGCAGTTCTTC.

The chain joins TRBV7-3 to TRBJ2-7; maybe TRBD1 (6 bases). Germline V CDR1 and CDR2: SGHTA, FQGTGA. The CDR3 length is 15 residues. The V end was cut by 0 bases, the J end by 1 base, with 10 bases between. The CDR3 reads CASSLTGTPSYEQYF. The CDR3 DNA reads TGTGCCAGCAGCTTAACTGGGACACCTTCCTACGAGCAGTACTTC. Filled out from reference TRBV7-3 and TRBJ2-7, the complete variable domain reads GAGVSQTPSNKVTEKGKYVELRCDPISGHTALYWYRQSLGQGPEFLIYFQGTGAADDSGLPNDRFFAVRPEGSVSTLKIQRTERGDSAVYLCASSLTGTPSYEQYFGPGTRLTVT.

The chain couples TRBV27 to TRBJ2-1, with TRBD1 matching 9 bases. J gave up 4 bases and V 3 bases, and 7 bases lay outside the gene matches. The CDR3 has 16 amino acids. The germline V gene has CDR1 MNHEY and CDR2 SMNVEV (reference sequence). CDR3 coding DNA: TGTGCCAGCAGTTTGTCCGGGACAGGGATTTACAATGAGCAGTTCTTC. Amino acid sequence: CASSLSGTGIYNEQFF.

The gene calls are TRBV27 and TRBJ2-1; D possibly corresponds to TRBD2 (7 bases). V lost 2 bases and J lost 5, with 10 bases in between. The germline gives CDR1 MNHEY, CDR2 SMNVEV (reference sequence). The CDR3 is made up of 14 amino acids. CDR3 DNA: TGTGCCAGCAGTTTACTAGGGGGGGACAATGAGCAGTTCTTC. This gives the protein CASSLLGGDNEQFF.

This sequence joins TRBV5-4 and TRBJ2-1; 10 bases are shared with TRBD2. V gave up 4 bases and J gave up 4 bases; unmatched junction bases: 8. The CDR3 totals 16 residues. Germline CDR1 and CDR2: SGHNT and YYREEE (reference sequence). The CDR3 sequence: CASSPTGTSAYNEQFF. The CDR3, as DNA: TGTGCCAGCAGCCCAACTGGGACTAGCGCGTACAATGAGCAGTTCTTC.

This chain uses TRBV29-1 with TRBJ2-2, with 8 bases lining up with TRBD1. CDR3 length: 13 amino acids. CDR1 and CDR2 from the germline V gene are SQVTM and ANQGSEA. CDR3 in amino acids: CSVGQGRGGELFF. The DNA of the CDR3 is TGCAGTGTCGGACAGGGTCGGGGCGGGGAGCTGTTTTTT.

The V gene is TRBV5-4, the J gene TRBJ2-5; 8 bases match TRBD2. The CDR3 is made up of 15 amino acids. Germline V CDR1 and CDR2: SGHNT, YYREEE (reference sequence). With 4 bases clipped from V and 0 bases from J, the junction kept 5 bases outside the gene matches. The CDR3 region has the DNA TGTGCCAGCAGCCTCGGACTAGCAGACCAAGAGACCCAGTACTTC. Encoded protein: CASSLGLADQETQYF.

The chain has TRBV30 and TRBJ2-2; D is undetermined. Trimming stripped 0 bases from V and 1 base from J, with 6 bases between. This CDR3 region has 14 residues. Per the germline V gene, CDR1 is GTSNPN and CDR2 is SVGIG (reference sequence). CDR3 in DNA: TGTGCCTGGAGTGTAAGACTGAACACCGGGGAGCTGTTTTTT. Amino acids: CAWSVRLNTGELFF. Full variable domain (missing parts from reference TRBV30 and TRBJ2-2): SQTIHQWPATLVQPVGSPLSLECTVEGTSNPNLYWYRQAAGRGLQLLFYSVGIGQISSEVPQNLSASRPQDRQFILSSKKLLLSDSGFYLCAWSVRLNTGELFFGEGSRLTVL.

The V gene is TRBV7-9, the J gene TRBJ2-7; TRBD1 aligns across 8 bases. This CDR3 comprises 14 residues. Germline values: CDR1 SEHNR, CDR2 FQNEAQ (reference sequence). J lost 2 bases, V lost 1 base, and 1 base had no gene match. The CDR3 DNA reads TGTGCCAGCAGCTTAGGGGGACAGGCCTACGAGCAGTACTTC. This encodes CASSLGGQAYEQYF.